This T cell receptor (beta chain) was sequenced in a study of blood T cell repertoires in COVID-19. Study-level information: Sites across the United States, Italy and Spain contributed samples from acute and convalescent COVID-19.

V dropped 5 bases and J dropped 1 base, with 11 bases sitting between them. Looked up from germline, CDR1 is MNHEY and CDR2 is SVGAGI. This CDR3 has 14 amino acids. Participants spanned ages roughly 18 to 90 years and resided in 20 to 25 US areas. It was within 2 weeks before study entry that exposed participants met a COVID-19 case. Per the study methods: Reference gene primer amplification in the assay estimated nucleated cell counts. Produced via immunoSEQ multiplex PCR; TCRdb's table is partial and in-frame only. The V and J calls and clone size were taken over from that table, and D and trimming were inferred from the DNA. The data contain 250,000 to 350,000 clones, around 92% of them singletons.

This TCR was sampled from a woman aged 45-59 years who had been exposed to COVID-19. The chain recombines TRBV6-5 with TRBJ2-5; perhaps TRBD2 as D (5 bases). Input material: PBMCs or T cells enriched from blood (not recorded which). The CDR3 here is CASSMTMAQETQYF. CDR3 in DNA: TGTGCCAGCAGTATGACTATGGCCCAAGAGACCCAGTACTTC.